The 11 T cell receptor beta chains given below trace back to one sample, sequenced in a study of shared clonotypes between healthy human individuals. The assay was immunoSEQ multiplex PCR, and TCRdb's table has in-frame clones only and misses some. The sample has nearly 1,000,000 clones; more than 75% are singletons. Sequencing used memory CD4+ T cells sorted from blood. Subset of the sample: CD45RA-negative fraction. Receptor source: a man between 18 and 29 years old in good health.

J is TRBJ2-2 and V is TRBV6-6, with D unclear. The V end was cut by 7 bases, the J end by 1 base, with 1 base between. The CDR3 contains 11 residues. Germline loops: CDR1 MNHNY, CDR2 SVGAGI (reference sequence). The CDR3 spells CASKNTGELFF. For the CDR3, the DNA is TGTGCCAGCAAGAACACCGGGGAGCTGTTTTTT.

As to this clone: The likely explanation is a read error, given a far larger clone one base away. This rearrangement joins TRBV7-9 to TRBJ1-1; D unclear. V lost 1 base and J lost 0, with 3 bases in between. The germline gives CDR1 SEHNR, CDR2 FQNEAQ (reference sequence). The CDR3 loop spans 13 amino acids. The CDR3 spells CASSLVMNTEAFF. DNA of the CDR3: TGTGCCAGCAGCTTAGTTATGAACACTGAAGCTTTCTTT.

This clone was counted between two and nine times. The rearrangement uses TRBV6-5 and TRBJ1-6; D is uncertain. CDR1 and CDR2 from the germline V gene are MNHEY and SVGAGI. There are 14 residues in the CDR3. The V gene lost 5 bases and the J gene lost 9 bases, with 14 bases spanning the gap. The CDR3 DNA is TGTGCCAGCAGTGTGAAGGGAATTAGTTCACCCCTCCACTTT. Translating gives CASSVKGISSPLHF.

The rearrangement uses TRBV29-1 and TRBJ2-2; 7 bases line up with TRBD1. The trim removed 7 bases at V and 6 bases at J, leaving 5 bases unmatched. The CDR3 has 12 amino acids. Germline CDR1 and CDR2: SQVTM and ANQGSEA. DNA for the CDR3: TGCAGCGCCCGACAGGGTTCCGGGGAGCTGTTTTTT. Translating it yields CSARQGSGELFF.

This chain uses TRBV14 with TRBJ2-2; possible D gene TRBD1, 5 bases. This CDR3 has 17 amino acids. The germline V gene encodes CDR1 SGHDN and CDR2 FVKESK. The V end was cut by 0 bases, the J end by 0 bases, with 11 bases between. CDR3 protein: CASSQDRRAANTGELFF. CDR3 DNA sequence: TGTGCCAGCAGCCAAGATCGCAGGGCTGCGAACACCGGGGAGCTGTTTTTT.

Turning to this clone: Other DNA sequences from this sample encode an identical CDR3 as well. The genes are TRBV19 and TRBJ1-2; no reliable D call. Germline CDR1 and CDR2: LNHDA and SQIVND (reference sequence). V dropped 1 base and J dropped 5 bases, with 8 bases sitting between them. CDR3 length: 13 amino acids. The CDR3 DNA is TGTGCCAGTAGTATAGCAGGCGGATATGGCTACACCTTC. Amino acids: CASSIAGGYGYTF.

This chain joins TRBV2 and TRBJ1-1, with D perhaps TRBD1 (6 bases). The germline V gene encodes CDR1 SNHLY and CDR2 FYNNEI. This CDR3 contains 13 residues. V was shortened by 3 bases and J by 8 bases, with 13 bases between the two germline ends. This CDR3 is CASSDFQGREAFF. CDR3 nucleotides: TGTGCCAGCAGTGATTTCCAGGGGCGCGAAGCTTTCTTT.

V is TRBV7-6 and J is TRBJ2-7; D might be TRBD1 or TRBD2, each matching 5 bases. V was clipped by 1 base and J by 3 bases, with 13 bases between them. CDR3 length equals 15 residues. Germline V gives CDR1 SGHVS, CDR2 FNYEAQ. The CDR3 loop reads CASSLGVGPHYEQYF. CDR3 DNA sequence: TGTGCCAGCAGCTTAGGTGTGGGACCTCACTACGAGCAGTACTTC.

The V and J genes are TRBV30 and TRBJ2-6, with 10 bases lining up with TRBD2. This CDR3 region has 17 residues. The germline CDR1 and CDR2 sequences are GTSNPN and SVGIG (reference sequence). With 1 base clipped from V and 0 bases from J, the junction kept 3 bases outside the gene matches. CDR3 DNA sequence: TGTGCCTGGAGTGGCAGCGGGGGGGCCTCTGGGGCCAACGTCCTGACTTTC. Amino acids: CAWSGSGGASGANVLTF.

The chain joins TRBV6-1 to TRBJ1-1; D is unclear. V dropped 4 bases and J dropped 2 bases, with 8 bases sitting between them. There are 13 residues in the CDR3. Germline V lookup: CDR1 MNHNS, CDR2 SASEGT. CDR3 coding DNA: TGTGCCAGCAGTGGGGCAGCCAACACTGAAGCTTTCTTT. Translated: CASSGAANTEAFF.

This sequence joins TRBV29-1 and TRBJ2-7; TRBD1 matches at 7 bases. The CDR3 runs to 12 residues. Germline trimming cut 4 bases from V and 5 bases from J; bases unmatched to any gene: 5. From germline, CDR1 is SQVTM and CDR2 ANQGSEA. The CDR3 region is CSVVSQGNEQYF. In nucleotides, the CDR3 is TGCAGCGTTGTATCACAGGGGAACGAGCAGTACTTC.